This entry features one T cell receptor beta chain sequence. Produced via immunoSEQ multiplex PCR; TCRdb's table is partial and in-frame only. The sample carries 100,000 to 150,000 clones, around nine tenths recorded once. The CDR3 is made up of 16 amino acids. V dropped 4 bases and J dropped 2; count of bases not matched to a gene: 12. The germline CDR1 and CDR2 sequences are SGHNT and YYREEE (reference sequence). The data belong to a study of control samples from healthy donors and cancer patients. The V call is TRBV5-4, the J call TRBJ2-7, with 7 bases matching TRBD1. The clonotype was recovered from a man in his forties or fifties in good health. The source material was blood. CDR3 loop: CASSLTGTEKPYEQYF. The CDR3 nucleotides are TGTGCCAGCAGCCTAACCGGGACAGAAAAGCCCTACGAGCAGTACTTC. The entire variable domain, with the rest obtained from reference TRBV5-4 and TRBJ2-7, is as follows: ETGVTQSPTHLIKTRGQQVTLRCSSQSGHNTVSWYQQALGQGPQFIFQYYREEENGRGNFPPRFSGLQFPNYSSELNVNALELDDSALYLCASSLTGTEKPYEQYFGPGTRLTVT.